A selection of T cell receptor beta chains follows, all from one sample in a study of blood T cell repertoires in COVID-19. The data were produced by immunoSEQ multiplex PCR, yet TCRdb's version contains in-frame clones alone and is incomplete. The repertoire consists of some 350,000 clones, with about 90% occurring once and the leading ten covering over 4.5%. The sequencing sample was made of PBMCs or T cells enriched from blood (not recorded which). These receptors originate from a man under 40 who had recovered from COVID-19. The CDR3 runs from the conserved cysteine through the conserved F or W. Fields, in order: clone size, J gene, D gene, V gene, CDR3 DNA, CDR3 protein. D genes are given only for firm matches. Not all rows give a size; the values are once, few, many and, for expanded clones, a class.

size: -; J: TRBJ2-2; D: -; V: TRBV7-9; DNA: TGTGCCAGCAGGCCCCCAGGGGCGGCGAACACCGGGGAGCTGTTTTTT; CDR3: CASRPPGAANTGELFF
size: -; J: TRBJ1-5; D: TRBD1; V: TRBV6-5; DNA: TGTGCCAGCAGGCGTCCATCAGGGGGCCAGGAGCCCCAGCATTTT; CDR3: CASRRPSGGQEPQHF
size: -; J: TRBJ2-3; D: -; V: TRBV4-1; DNA: TGCGCCAGCAGCCTTACAGGGAGCACAGATACGCAGTATTTT; CDR3: CASSLTGSTDTQYF
size: -; J: TRBJ2-7; D: -; V: TRBV6-2/TRBV6-3; DNA: TGTGCCAGCAGTTACTCGACTAGGACAGGTCCCTACGAGCAGTACTTC; CDR3: CASSYSTRTGPYEQYF
size: -; J: TRBJ2-1; D: TRBD2; V: TRBV19; DNA: TGTGCCAGTAGTCTTGGGACTAGCGGGGGGCTCTACAATGAGCAGTTCTTC; CDR3: CASSLGTSGGLYNEQFF
size: -; J: TRBJ1-6; D: TRBD1; V: TRBV25-1; DNA: TGTGCCAGTGGACAGGGGAATAATTCACCCCTCCACTTT; CDR3: CASGQGNNSPLHF
size: -; J: TRBJ1-6; D: TRBD1; V: TRBV28; DNA: TGTGCCAGCAGTTTAAGTGCGGACAGGGGAGAGAATTCACCCCTCCACTTT; CDR3: CASSLSADRGENSPLHF
size: -; J: TRBJ1-5; D: TRBD1; V: TRBV19; DNA: TGTGCCAGTACCACTTGGACAGGGGACGGTCAGCCCCAGCATTTT; CDR3: CASTTWTGDGQPQHF
size: -; J: TRBJ1-2; D: -; V: TRBV25-1; DNA: TGTGCCAGCAGTGAATCCGGATGGGAGACCGTCGAGGGCTACACCTTC; CDR3: CASSESGWETVEGYTF
size: -; J: TRBJ2-2; D: -; V: TRBV5-1; DNA: TGCGCCAGCAGCTTGGTGGGGGGTCCGAACACCGGGGAGCTGTTTTTT; CDR3: CASSLVGGPNTGELFF
size: -; J: TRBJ1-2; D: -; V: TRBV7-9; DNA: TGTGCCAGCAGCTTAGGGCGGAGTAACTATGGCTACACCTTC; CDR3: CASSLGRSNYGYTF
size: few; J: TRBJ2-7; D: TRBD1; V: TRBV5-1; DNA: TGCGCCAGCAGCCCCTTCGGGACAGGGGAATACGAGCAGTACTTC; CDR3: CASSPFGTGEYEQYF
size: -; J: TRBJ2-7; D: TRBD2; V: TRBV24-1; DNA: TGTGCCACCAGTGTGTCTAGCGGGGGGCCCTACGAGCAGTACTTC; CDR3: CATSVSSGGPYEQYF
size: few; J: TRBJ1-1; D: TRBD1; V: TRBV5-1; DNA: TGCGCCAGCAGCGACGTACAGGGGTCCACTGAAGCTTTCTTT; CDR3: CASSDVQGSTEAFF
size: -; J: TRBJ1-2; D: -; V: TRBV11-2; DNA: TGTGCCAGCAGCTCGGAGGGCTGGTATGGCTACACCTTC; CDR3: CASSSEGWYGYTF
size: -; J: TRBJ1-1; D: TRBD1; V: TRBV11-2; DNA: TGTGCCAGCAGCTTAGGGGCTCGACAGGGTCGAAACACTGAAGCTTTCTTT; CDR3: CASSLGARQGRNTEAFF
size: -; J: TRBJ2-3; D: -; V: TRBV11-1; DNA: TGTGCCAGCAGCTTAGGGAGGGTTGGGACAGATACGCAGTATTTT; CDR3: CASSLGRVGTDTQYF
size: -; J: TRBJ1-6; D: -; V: TRBV21-1; DNA: TGTGCCAGCAGCAAAGCCGGAAGTCGGACAGGGAGGAATTCACCCCTCCACTTT; CDR3: CASSKAGSRTGRNSPLHF
size: -; J: TRBJ1-2; D: -; V: TRBV7-9; DNA: TGTGCCACACCAGGGGCCATGGGGGATGGCTACACCTTC; CDR3: CATPGAMGDGYTF
size: -; J: TRBJ1-5; D: -; V: TRBV30; DNA: TGTGCCTGGAGTCAACTGCGGCGAAATCAGCCCCAGCATTTT; CDR3: CAWSQLRRNQPQHF
size: -; J: TRBJ1-6; D: TRBD1; V: TRBV6-6; DNA: TGTGCCACCGATGGTGACAGGGAGTATTCACCCCTCCACTTT; CDR3: CATDGDREYSPLHF
size: -; J: TRBJ2-2; D: -; V: TRBV11-2; DNA: TGTGCCAGCAGCTTAAGTCCCGGGTTTGACACCGGGGAGCTGTTTTTT; CDR3: CASSLSPGFDTGELFF
size: -; J: TRBJ2-7; D: -; V: TRBV6-5; DNA: TGTGCCAGCAGTTACGCCGGGGGAGAAGGGGAGCAGTACTTC; CDR3: CASSYAGGEGEQYF
size: -; J: TRBJ2-1; D: TRBD2; V: TRBV2; DNA: TGTGCCAGCAGTGAAGTCCTCGTAGCGGGGGAGAACAATGAGCAGTTCTTC; CDR3: CASSEVLVAGENNEQFF
size: -; J: TRBJ2-1; D: -; V: TRBV30; DNA: TGTGCCTGGAATCCGGTAACGAATGAGCAGTTCTTC; CDR3: CAWNPVTNEQFF
size: -; J: TRBJ1-6; D: -; V: TRBV13; DNA: TGTGCCAGCAGCTTTCAGGGAGGCTCCTATAATTCACCCCTCCACTTT; CDR3: CASSFQGGSYNSPLHF
size: -; J: TRBJ2-7; D: TRBD1; V: TRBV28; DNA: TGTGCCAGCAGTTTATGGGGGACAGGGTCGTACGAGCAGTACTTC; CDR3: CASSLWGTGSYEQYF
size: -; J: TRBJ2-2; D: TRBD1; V: TRBV10-3; DNA: TGTGCCATCACCAACCCGGGACAGGGGGGGGACACCGGGGAGCTGTTTTTT; CDR3: CAITNPGQGGDTGELFF